Detailed here is one TCR beta chain. Its antigen is currently unknown. The V gene lost 4 bases and the J gene lost 0 bases, with 16 bases spanning the gap. CDR1 and CDR2 from the germline V gene are SEHNR and FQNEAQ (reference sequence). This CDR3 is built from 18 residues. Clones were sequenced by immunoSEQ multiplex PCR, and TCRdb holds only the in-frame ones, with some missing. The table has 70,000 to 85,000 clones, nearly 85% seen once. The data derive from a study of T cell responses to AZD1222 COVID-19 vaccine. Study-level results: Nearly half of unique spike-specific TCRs reportedly avoided B.1.351 and B.1.1.7 mutated regions. White British donors predominated, females outnumbered males, and clonal diversity was possibly underestimated. Without day 14 samples, only post-peak T cell repertoires were studied.

The chain employs TRBV7-9 and TRBJ2-6; D may be TRBD1 (6 bases). The material was peripheral blood, obtained on day 0 of AZD1222 vaccination. The receptor comes from an adult in good health. The CDR3 nucleotides are TGTGCCAGCAGCTATCGGAACAGGGTGGACTCTGGGGCCAACGTCCTGACTTTC. It yields the protein CASSYRNRVDSGANVLTF. Combining the CDR3 with reference TRBV7-9 and TRBJ2-6 gives the whole variable domain DTGVSQNPRHKITKRGQNVTFRCDPISEHNRLYWYRQTLGQGPEFLTYFQNEAQLEKSRLLSDRFSAERPKGSFSTLEIQRTEQGDSAMYLCASSYRNRVDSGANVLTFGAGSRLTVL.